This T cell receptor (beta chain) originates from a study of OX40 agonist ivuxolimab in advanced cancers. Trimming took 8 bases from V and 2 from J, leaving 14 bases between them. CDR3 length: 14 amino acids. Germline assignment: CDR1 MNHEY and CDR2 SMNVEV (reference sequence). Clones were sequenced by immunoSEQ multiplex PCR, and TCRdb holds only the in-frame ones, with some missing. Among 55,000 to 65,000 clones listed, about 82% were seen once. The chain recombines TRBV27 with TRBJ2-3, with D possibly being TRBD1 (5 bases). The specimen was CD4+ or CD8+ T cells sorted from blood, collected in a trial of the OX40 agonist ivuxolimab. The receptor comes from an adult with an advanced solid tumor such as melanoma, head and neck, liver or kidney cancer. CDR3 residues: CASGLDSPTDTQYF. The CDR3 DNA reads TGTGCCAGCGGCCTAGACAGTCCCACAGATACGCAGTATTTT.